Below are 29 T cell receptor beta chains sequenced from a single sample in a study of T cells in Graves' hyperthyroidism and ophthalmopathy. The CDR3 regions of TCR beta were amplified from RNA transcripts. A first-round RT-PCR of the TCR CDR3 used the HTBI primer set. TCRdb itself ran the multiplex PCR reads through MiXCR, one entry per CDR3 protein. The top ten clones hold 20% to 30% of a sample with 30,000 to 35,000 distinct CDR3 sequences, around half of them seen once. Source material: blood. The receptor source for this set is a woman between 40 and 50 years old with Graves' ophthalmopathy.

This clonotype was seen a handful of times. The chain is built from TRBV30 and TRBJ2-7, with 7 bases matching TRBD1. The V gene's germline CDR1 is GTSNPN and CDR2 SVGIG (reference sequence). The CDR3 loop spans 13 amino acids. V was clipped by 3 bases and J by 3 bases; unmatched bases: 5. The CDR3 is CAWRKTGNYEQYF. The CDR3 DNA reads TGTGCCTGGAGAAAGACAGGGAACTACGAGCAGTACTTC.

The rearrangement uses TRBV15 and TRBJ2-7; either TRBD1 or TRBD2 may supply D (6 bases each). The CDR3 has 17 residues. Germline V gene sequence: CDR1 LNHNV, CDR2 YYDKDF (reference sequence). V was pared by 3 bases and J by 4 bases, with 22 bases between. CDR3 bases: TGTGCCACCAGCAGCAAACTCGGGGGCGGGACGGGGTACGAGCAGTACTTC. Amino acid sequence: CATSSKLGGGTGYEQYF.

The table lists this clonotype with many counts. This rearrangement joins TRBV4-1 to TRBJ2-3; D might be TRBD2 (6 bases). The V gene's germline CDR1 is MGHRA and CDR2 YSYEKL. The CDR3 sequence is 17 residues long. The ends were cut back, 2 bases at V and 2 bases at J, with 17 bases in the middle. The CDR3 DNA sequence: TGCGCCAGCAGCCAATTGCGGGGAAAAGCCGACACAGATACGCAGTATTTT. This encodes CASSQLRGKADTDTQYF.

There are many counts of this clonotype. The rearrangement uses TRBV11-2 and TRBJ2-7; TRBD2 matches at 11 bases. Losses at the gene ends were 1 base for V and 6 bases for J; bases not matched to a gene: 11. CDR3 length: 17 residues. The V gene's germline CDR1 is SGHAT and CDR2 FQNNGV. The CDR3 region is CASSLAVLAGGRREQYF. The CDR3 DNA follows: TGTGCCAGCAGCTTAGCGGTCCTAGCGGGAGGTAGGCGCGAGCAGTACTTC.

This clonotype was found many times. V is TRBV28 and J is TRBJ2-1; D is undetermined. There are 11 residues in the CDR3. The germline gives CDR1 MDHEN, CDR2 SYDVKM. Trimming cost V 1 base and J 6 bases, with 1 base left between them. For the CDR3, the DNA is TGTGCCAGCAGTTTATTCAATGAGCAGTTCTTC. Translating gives CASSLFNEQFF.

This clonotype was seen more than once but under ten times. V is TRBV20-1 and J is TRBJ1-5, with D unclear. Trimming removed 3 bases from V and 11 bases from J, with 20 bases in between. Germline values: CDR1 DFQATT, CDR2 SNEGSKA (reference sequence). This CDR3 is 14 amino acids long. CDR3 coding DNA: TGCAGTGCTAGTCGTGGTAGCGGGATTGAGACCCAGCATTTT. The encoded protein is CSASRGSGIETQHF.

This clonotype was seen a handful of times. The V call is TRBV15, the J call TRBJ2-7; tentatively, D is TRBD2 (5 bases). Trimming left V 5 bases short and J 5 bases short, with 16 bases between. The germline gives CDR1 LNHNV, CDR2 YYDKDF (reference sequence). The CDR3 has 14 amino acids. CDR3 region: CATSSRGFRHEQYF. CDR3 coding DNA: TGTGCCACCAGCTCCCGGGGTTTTAGACACGAGCAGTACTTC.

The DNA of the CDR3 is TGCGCCAGCAGGGACCCCCACCGGGGAGCTTTCTTT. Residues: CASRDPHRGAFF. The gene calls are TRBV10-2 and TRBJ2-2; D ambiguous. Near its end, the DNA agrees better with TRBJ1-1, so the J call may be wrong. The CDR3 spans 12 residues. Per germline, CDR1 WSHSY and CDR2 SAAADI.

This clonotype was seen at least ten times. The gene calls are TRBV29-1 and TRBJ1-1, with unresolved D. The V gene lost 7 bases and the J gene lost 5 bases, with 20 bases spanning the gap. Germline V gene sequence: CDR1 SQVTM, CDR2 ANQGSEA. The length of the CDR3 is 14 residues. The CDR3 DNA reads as TGCAGCGCCAAGGCCCGCGAGATGGGGACTGAAGCTTTCTTT. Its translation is CSAKAREMGTEAFF. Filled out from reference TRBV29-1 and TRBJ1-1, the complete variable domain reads SAVISQKPSRDICQRGTSLTIQCQVDSQVTMMFWYRQQPGQSLTLIATANQGSEATYESGFVIDKFPISRPNLTFSTLTVSNMSPEDSSIYLCSAKAREMGTEAFFGQGTRLTVV.

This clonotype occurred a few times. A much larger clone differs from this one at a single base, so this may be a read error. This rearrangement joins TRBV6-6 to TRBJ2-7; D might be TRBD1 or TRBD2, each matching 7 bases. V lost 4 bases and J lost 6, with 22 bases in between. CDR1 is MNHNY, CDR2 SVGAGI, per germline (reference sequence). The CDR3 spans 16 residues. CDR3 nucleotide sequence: TGTGCCAGCAGTTCAGGGGGGAGCCTAACGGGAGGCGAGCAGTACTTC. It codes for CASSSGGSLTGGEQYF.

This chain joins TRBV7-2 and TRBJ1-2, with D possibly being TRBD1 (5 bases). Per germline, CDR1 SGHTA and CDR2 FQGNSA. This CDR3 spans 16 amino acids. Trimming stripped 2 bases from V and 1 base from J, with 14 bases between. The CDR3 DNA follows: TGTGCCAGCAGCTTACGCGGGACCGTTCTTAACTATGGCTACACCTTC. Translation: CASSLRGTVLNYGYTF.

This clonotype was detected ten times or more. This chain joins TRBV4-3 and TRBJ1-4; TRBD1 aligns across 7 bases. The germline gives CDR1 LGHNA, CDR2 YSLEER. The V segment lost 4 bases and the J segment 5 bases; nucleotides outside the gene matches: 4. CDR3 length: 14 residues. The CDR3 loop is CASSLGQLNEKLFF. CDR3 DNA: TGCGCCAGCAGCCTGGGACAGTTAAATGAAAAACTGTTTTTT.

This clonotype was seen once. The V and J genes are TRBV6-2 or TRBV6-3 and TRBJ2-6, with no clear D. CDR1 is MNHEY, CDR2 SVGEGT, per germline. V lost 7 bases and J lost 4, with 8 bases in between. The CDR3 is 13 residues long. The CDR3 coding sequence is TGTGCCAGCAACTCGATGGGGGCCAACGTCCTGACTTTC. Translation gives CASNSMGANVLTF.

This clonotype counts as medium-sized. The CDR3 region is CASSGGGPVTQYF. CDR3 coding DNA: TGTGCCAGCAGTGGAGGGGGCCCGGTTACGCAGTATTTT. V gene TRBV2 combines with J gene TRBJ2-3; 7 positions agree with TRBD1. V lost 4 bases, J lost 8 bases, and 6 bases stayed unmatched. Per the germline V gene, CDR1 is SNHLY and CDR2 is FYNNEI. This CDR3 is 13 amino acids long.

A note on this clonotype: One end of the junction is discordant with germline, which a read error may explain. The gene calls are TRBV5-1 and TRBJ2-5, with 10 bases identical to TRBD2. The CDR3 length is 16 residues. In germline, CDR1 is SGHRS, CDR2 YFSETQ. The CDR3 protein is CASSLAGASGSETLYF. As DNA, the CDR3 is TGCGCCAGCAGCTTGGCCGGGGCTAGCGGGAGTGAGACCCTGTACTTC.

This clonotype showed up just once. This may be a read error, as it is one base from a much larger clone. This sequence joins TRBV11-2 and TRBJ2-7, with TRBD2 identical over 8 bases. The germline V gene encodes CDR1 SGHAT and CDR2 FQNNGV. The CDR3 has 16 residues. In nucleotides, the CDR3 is TGTGCCAGCAGTTTAGATCAGCGGGGGTCCGCCTACGAGCAGTACTTC. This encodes CASSLDQRGSAYEQYF.

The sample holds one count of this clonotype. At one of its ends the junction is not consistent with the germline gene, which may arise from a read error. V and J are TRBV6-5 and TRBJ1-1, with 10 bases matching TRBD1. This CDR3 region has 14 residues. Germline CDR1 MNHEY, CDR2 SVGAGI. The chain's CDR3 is CASGYGTGDTEAFF. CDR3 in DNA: TGTGCCAGCGGTTACGGGACAGGGGACACGGAAGCTTTCTTT.

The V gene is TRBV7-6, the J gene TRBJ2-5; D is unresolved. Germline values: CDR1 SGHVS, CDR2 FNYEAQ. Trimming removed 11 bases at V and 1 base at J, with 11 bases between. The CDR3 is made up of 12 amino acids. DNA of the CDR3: TGTGCCCCTTATGGCGTCCAAGAGACCCAGTACTTC. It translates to CAPYGVQETQYF.

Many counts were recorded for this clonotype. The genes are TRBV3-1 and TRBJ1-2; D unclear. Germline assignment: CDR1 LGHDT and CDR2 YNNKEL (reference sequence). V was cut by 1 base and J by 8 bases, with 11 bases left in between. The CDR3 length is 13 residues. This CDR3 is CASSQGGFSGYTF. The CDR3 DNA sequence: TGTGCCAGCAGCCAAGGAGGGTTTAGCGGCTACACCTTC. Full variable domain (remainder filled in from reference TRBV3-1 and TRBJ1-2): DTAVSQTPKYLVTQMGNDKSIKCEQNLGHDTMYWYKQDSKKFLKIMFSYNNKELIINETVPNRFSPKSPDKAHLNLHINSLELGDSAVYFCASSQGGFSGYTFGSGTRLTVV.

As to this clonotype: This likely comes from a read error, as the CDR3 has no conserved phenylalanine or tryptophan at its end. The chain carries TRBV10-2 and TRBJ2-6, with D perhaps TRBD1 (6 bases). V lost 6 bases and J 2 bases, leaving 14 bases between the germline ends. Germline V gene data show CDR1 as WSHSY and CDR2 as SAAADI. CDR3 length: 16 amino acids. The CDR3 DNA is TGCGCCAGCAGAGAACAGGGCAGAGCTGGGGCCAACGTCCTGACTCCA. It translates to CASREQGRAGANVLTP.

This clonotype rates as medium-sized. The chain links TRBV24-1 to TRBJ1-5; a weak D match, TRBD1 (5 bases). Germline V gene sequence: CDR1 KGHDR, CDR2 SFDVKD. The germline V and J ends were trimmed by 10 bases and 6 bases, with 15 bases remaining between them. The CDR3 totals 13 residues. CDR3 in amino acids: CATSSGGSQPQHF. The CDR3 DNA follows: TGTGCCACATCTAGCGGGGGGTCTCAGCCCCAGCATTTT.

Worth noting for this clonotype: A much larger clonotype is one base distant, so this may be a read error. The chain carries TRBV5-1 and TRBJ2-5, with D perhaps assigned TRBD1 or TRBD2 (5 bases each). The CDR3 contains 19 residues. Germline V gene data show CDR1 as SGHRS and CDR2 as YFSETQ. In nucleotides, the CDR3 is TGCGCCGGCAGTCACAAAACCCCCGGGGACCCTTTTACGGAAGAGACCCAGTACTTC. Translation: CAGSHKTPGDPFTEETQYF.

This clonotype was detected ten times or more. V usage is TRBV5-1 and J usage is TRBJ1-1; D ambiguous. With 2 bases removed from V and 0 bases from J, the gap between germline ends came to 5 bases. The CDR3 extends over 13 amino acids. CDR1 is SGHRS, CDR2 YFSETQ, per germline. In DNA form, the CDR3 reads TGCGCCAGCAGCTTCGCAGTGAACACTGAAGCTTTCTTT. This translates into CASSFAVNTEAFF. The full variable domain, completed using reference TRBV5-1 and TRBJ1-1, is KAGVTQTPRYLIKTRGQQVTLSCSPISGHRSVSWYQQTPGQGLQFLFEYFSETQRNKGNFPGRFSGRQFSNSRSEMNVSTLELGDSALYLCASSFAVNTEAFFGQGTRLTVV.

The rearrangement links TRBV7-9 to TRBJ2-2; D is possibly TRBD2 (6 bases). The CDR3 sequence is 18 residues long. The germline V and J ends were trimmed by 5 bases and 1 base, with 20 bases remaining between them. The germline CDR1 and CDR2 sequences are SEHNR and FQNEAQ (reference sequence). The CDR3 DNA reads TGTGCCAGCAGCCCCAGTCGGGCCCGAGCGGGGAACACCGGGGAGCTGTTTTTT. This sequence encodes CASSPSRARAGNTGELFF.

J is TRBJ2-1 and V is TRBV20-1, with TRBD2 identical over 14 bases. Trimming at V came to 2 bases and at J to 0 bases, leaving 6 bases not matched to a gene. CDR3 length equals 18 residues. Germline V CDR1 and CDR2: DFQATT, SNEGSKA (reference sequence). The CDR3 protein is CSARYRGTSGSSYNEQFF. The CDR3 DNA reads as TGCAGTGCTAGATACAGGGGGACTAGCGGGAGCTCCTACAATGAGCAGTTCTTC.

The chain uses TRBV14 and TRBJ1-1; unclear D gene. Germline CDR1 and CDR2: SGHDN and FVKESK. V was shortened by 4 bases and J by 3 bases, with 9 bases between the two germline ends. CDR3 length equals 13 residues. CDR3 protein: CASSPRDYTEAFF. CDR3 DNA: TGTGCCAGCAGCCCTCGAGACTACACTGAAGCTTTCTTT.

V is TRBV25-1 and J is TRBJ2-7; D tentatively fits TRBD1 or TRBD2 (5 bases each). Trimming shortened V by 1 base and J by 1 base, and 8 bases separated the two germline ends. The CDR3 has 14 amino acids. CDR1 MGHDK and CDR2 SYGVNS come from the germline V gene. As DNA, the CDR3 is TGTGCCAGCAGTGAATGGGGACGGTCCTACGAGCAGTACTTC. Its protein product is CASSEWGRSYEQYF.

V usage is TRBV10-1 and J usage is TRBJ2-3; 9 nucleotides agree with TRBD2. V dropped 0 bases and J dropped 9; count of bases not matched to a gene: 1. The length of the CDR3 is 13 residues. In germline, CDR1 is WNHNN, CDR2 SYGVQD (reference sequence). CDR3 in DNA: TGCGCCAGCAGTGAGTCTACTAGCGGGACGCAGTATTTT. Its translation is CASSESTSGTQYF.

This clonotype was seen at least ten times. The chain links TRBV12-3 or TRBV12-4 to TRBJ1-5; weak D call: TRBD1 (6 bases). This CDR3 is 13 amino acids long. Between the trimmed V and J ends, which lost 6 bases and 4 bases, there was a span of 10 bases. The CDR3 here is CASSRDKNQPQHF. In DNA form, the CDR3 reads TGTGCCAGCAGCAGGGACAAAAATCAGCCCCAGCATTTT.